This T cell receptor (beta chain) was recorded in a study of blood T cell repertoires in COVID-19 (dated by TCRdb to 2019 to 2021). Background on the whole study: The collaborator samples originated in the United States, Italy and Spain and spanned the acute and convalescent phases of COVID-19. The material from the prospective study consisted of cDNA or gDNA derived from T cells, B-cell-depleted T cells, or PBMCs. The samples were drawn from two sources: the first 160 participants of the ongoing ImmuneRACE study, and 1,000 to 1,500 subjects contributed by 6 global collaborators. Nearly every sample came with metadata listing a de-identified subject ID, COVID-19 status, age in years and sex. The repertoires were released in a freely available public database meant as a resource for research on the immune response to SARS-CoV-2. Deeply sampled blood TCRbeta repertoires from subjects exposed to, actively infected with, or recovered from COVID-19 were included in the dataset. Where available, HLA class I and class II types were obtained from metadata supplied by the sample provider rather than from assay-based typing. The full study reports these points: The quantity of clinical and demographic metadata differed by source and by participant and was supplied without curation.

Trimming removed 5 bases from V and 7 bases from J, leaving 11 bases between the germline ends. Including cysteine and phenylalanine, the CDR3 has 12 amino acids. The sequence is cut down to CDR3 DNA, 36 bases in frame from base 1. CDR1 and CDR2 are read off the germline V gene as MNHEY and SVGAGI. In the prospective study, participants were roughly 18 to 100 years old, resided in about two dozen geographic areas of the United States, and were enrolled through a virtual design. Cohort assignment in the prospective study relied on participant-reported clinical history from a screening survey and a study questionnaire. Recovered participants in ImmuneRACE Cohort 3 were defined as having two consecutive negative NP/OP PCR tests, clearance from a healthcare professional, or resolution of symptoms. In the prospective study, mobile phlebotomists collected whole blood, serum and a nasopharyngeal or oropharyngeal swab from each participant. Participants in the prospective study had the option to provide additional blood draws and questionnaires over a roughly 2-month period. Blood samples from the prospective study were shipped frozen or at room temperature prior to DNA extraction.

Regarding this clone: Its specific antigen is unknown. No per-base quality is available; no much larger clone lies one base away.

The immunoSEQ Assay, a bias-controlled multiplex PCR, was used to amplify TCRbeta CDR3 regions from genomic DNA. Under the source paper's analysis protocol: Within the assay, amplification of reference gene primers was used to estimate how many nucleated cells each sample contained. To quantify the absolute abundance of each unique TCRbeta CDR3 rearrangement, sequence reads were collapsed and filtered. For each sample, productive Simpson clonality was calculated by taking the square root of Simpson's diversity index across productive rearrangements. In its TCRdb copy, this immuneACCESS table keeps in-frame sequences only and misses some clones. Where compared with another copy, unresolved V genes explain less than half of these, and the others have no known cause. V, J and clone size reflect that table, while D and trimming were determined from the DNA. In all, the sample holds 250,000 or so clones, and roughly 80% of those were seen once. Around 3.6% of the sample comes from the top ten.

The chain is made from TRBV6-5 and TRBJ1-1; the D gene is possibly TRBD1, with 5 bases matching. The receptor was isolated from a middle-aged man who had recovered from COVID-19. The specimen sequenced was PBMCs or T cells enriched from blood (not recorded which). The nucleotide sequence is given as TGTGCCAGCAGTCTTCGGAGGGGTGAAGCTTTCTTT. Translation gives CASSLRRGEAFF.